Listed below are T cell receptor beta chains from one sample, sequenced in a study of OX40 agonist ivuxolimab in advanced cancers. Sequencing used immunoSEQ multiplex PCR; TCRdb keeps in-frame clones, though not all of them. The top ten hold about an eighth of the sample, which has approximately 62,000 clones, almost 95% seen once. The sequencing here drew on CD4+ or CD8+ T cells sorted from blood, taken in a trial of the OX40 agonist ivuxolimab. Every receptor here comes from an adult with an advanced solid tumor such as melanoma, head and neck, liver or kidney cancer. Both conserved end residues are part of each CDR3. D genes are given only for firm matches.

TRBJ2-7	TRBD2	TRBV9	TGTGCCAGCAGCCCCACTAGCGGGGGTTACGAGCAGTACTTC	CASSPTSGGYEQYF
TRBJ1-2	.	TRBV6-6	TGTGCCAGCAGTTACTCGAGGACATCTGGCTACACCTTC	CASSYSRTSGYTF
TRBJ1-4	.	TRBV5-1	TGCGCCAGCAGCTTGGAGGGTGAGGATAATGAAAAACTGTTTTTT	CASSLEGEDNEKLFF
TRBJ2-5	.	TRBV7-9	TGTGCCAGCAGCTCAGGGGTCCAAGAGACCCAGTACTTC	CASSSGVQETQYF
TRBJ2-1	.	TRBV4-1	TGCGCCAGCAGCCAAGTTGGGCTAGCCGGGGTGCAGTTCTTC	CASSQVGLAGVQFF
TRBJ2-7	TRBD1	TRBV6-5	TGTGCCAGCAGTTGGGGACAGGATAAGGGCTACGAGCAGTACTTC	CASSWGQDKGYEQYF
TRBJ2-1	.	TRBV4-1	TGCGCCAGCAGCCAAGTGTCGGGTGGCTCCTACAATGAGCAGTTCTTC	CASSQVSGGSYNEQFF
TRBJ2-7	.	TRBV4-2	TGTGCCAGCAGTCTAGACGTCTCCACCTACGAGCAGTACTTC	CASSLDVSTYEQYF
TRBJ2-1	.	TRBV2	TGTGCCAGCAGTGAAGGAATTAGCTCCTACAATGAGCAGTTCTTC	CASSEGISSYNEQFF
TRBJ2-5	.	TRBV14	TGTGCCAGCAGCCAAGGAACAGGGGGGGGAGAGACCCAGTACTTC	CASSQGTGGGETQYF
TRBJ2-1	.	TRBV29-1	TGCAGCGTTGAAGCTGGGACCCCAAGCCTCATCGATGAGCAGTTCTTC	CSVEAGTPSLIDEQFF